These T cell receptor beta chains were read from a single sample in a study of blood T cell repertoires in COVID-19. Using immunoSEQ multiplex PCR, the repertoire was profiled, and TCRdb retains in-frame clones only, with some absent. The sample comprises hundreds of thousands of clones, roughly four fifths of which are singletons, and around 12% rests with the top ten. The specimen was peripheral blood. The receptors originated from a woman aged 55-70 years with active or convalescent COVID-19. Both conserved end residues are part of each CDR3. Each record gives: CDR3 protein, CDR3 DNA, D gene, clone size, V gene, J gene. The D gene is left open where the match is weak. A row's size may be missing; if present it is once, few, many or a size class.

CASSLAGPLGGTDTQYF	TGCGCCAGCAGCTTGGCCGGCCCCCTAGGGGGCACAGATACGCAGTATTTT	.	.	TRBV5-1	TRBJ2-3
CASSRTVNEQYF	TGTGCCAGCAGCCGGACAGTAAACGAGCAGTACTTC	.	.	TRBV7-2	TRBJ2-7
CASSLGLATKVGEQFF	TGCGCCAGCAGCTTAGGACTAGCGACCAAGGTTGGTGAGCAGTTCTTC	TRBD2	.	TRBV5-1	TRBJ2-1
CSALPRTELNTEAFF	TGCAGCGCCCTCCCAAGGACAGAGCTGAACACTGAAGCTTTCTTT	.	.	TRBV29-1	TRBJ1-1
CASSPGTGTGGYTF	TGTGCCAGCAGCCCCGGGACAGGGACGGGCGGCTACACCTTC	TRBD1	.	TRBV7-9	TRBJ1-2
CASTGGSYNEQFF	TGTGCCAGCACCGGAGGCTCCTACAATGAGCAGTTCTTC	.	.	TRBV12-3/TRBV12-4	TRBJ2-1
CASSSRTGTNSPLHF	TGTGCCAGCAGTTCCCGGACAGGGACTAATTCACCCCTCCACTTT	TRBD1	once	TRBV6-5	TRBJ1-6
CASSPRMGRETQYF	TGTGCTAGCAGCCCCCGGATGGGCAGGGAGACCCAGTACTTC	.	.	TRBV7-7	TRBJ2-5
CASSPQVGGLETQYF	TGTGCCAGCAGCCCCCAGGTGGGGGGTTTGGAGACCCAGTACTTC	.	.	TRBV5-4	TRBJ2-5
CASSFRQGRGSSNQPQHF	TGTGCCAGCAGCTTTCGACAGGGGAGGGGGAGTAGCAATCAGCCCCAGCATTTT	TRBD1	few	TRBV13	TRBJ1-5
CASSGDRDTEAFF	TGCGCCAGCAGTGGGGACAGGGACACTGAAGCTTTCTTT	TRBD1	.	TRBV10-2	TRBJ1-1
CASSYGTGNQPQHF	TGTGCCAGCAGCTACGGGACAGGGAATCAGCCCCAGCATTTT	TRBD1	few	TRBV9	TRBJ1-5
CASIYMGGYTEAFF	TGTGCCAGCATATACATGGGGGGATACACTGAAGCTTTCTTT	.	.	TRBV2	TRBJ1-1
CASSLGGTSYEQYF	TGTGCCAGCAGCTTGGGTGGGACTAGCTACGAGCAGTACTTC	TRBD2	.	TRBV5-6	TRBJ2-7
CAWSRGTGSNQPQHF	TGTGCCTGGAGTAGAGGGACAGGTTCCAATCAGCCCCAGCATTTT	TRBD1	.	TRBV30	TRBJ1-5
CASSPPAGRGIDEQFF	TGTGCCAGCTCACCACCGGCGGGCAGGGGGATTGATGAGCAGTTCTTC	TRBD1	few	TRBV18	TRBJ2-1
CASSPSRPFYGYTF	TGTGCCAGCAGCCCTAGTCGGCCTTTCTATGGCTACACCTTC	.	.	TRBV7-9	TRBJ1-2
CAWNYENTEAFF	TGTGCCTGGAACTACGAGAACACTGAAGCTTTCTTT	.	.	TRBV30	TRBJ1-1
CASSQIYTQHF	TGTGCCAGCAGTCAAATCTATACCCAGCATTTT	.	.	TRBV6-5	TRBJ1-5
CASSQGGVPDRANTDTQYF	TGCGCCAGCAGCCAAGGTGGGGTTCCCGACAGGGCTAACACAGATACGCAGTATTTT	TRBD1	.	TRBV4-3	TRBJ2-3
CASSSAGVGVYEQYF	TGTGCCAGCAGTTCCGCAGGGGTCGGGGTTTACGAGCAGTACTTC	.	.	TRBV27	TRBJ2-7
CASSRQGADTIYF	TGTGCCAGCAGCCGACAGGGGGCGGACACCATATATTTT	TRBD1	few	TRBV6-5	TRBJ1-3
CASSAQGLGNEKLFF	TGTGCCAGCAGCGCCCAGGGATTGGGTAATGAAAAACTGTTTTTT	.	few	TRBV9	TRBJ1-4
CASSEQTSGAPSSYNEQFF	TGTGCCAGCAGTGAACAGACTAGCGGGGCACCGAGCTCCTACAATGAGCAGTTCTTC	TRBD2	.	TRBV6-1	TRBJ2-1
CASSYGSTGYGYTF	TGTGCCAGCAGTTACGGGTCTACAGGGTATGGCTACACCTTC	.	.	TRBV6-5	TRBJ1-2
CASSPGQGGTEAFF	TGTGCCAGCAGCCCGGGACAGGGAGGCACTGAAGCTTTCTTT	TRBD1	.	TRBV7-2	TRBJ1-1
CASKERTASYEQYF	TGTGCCAGCAAGGAAAGGACAGCGTCCTACGAGCAGTACTTC	.	.	TRBV6-5	TRBJ2-7
CASSPGTSSGNTIYF	TGTGCCAGCTCACCAGGGACATCCTCTGGAAACACCATATATTTT	.	.	TRBV18	TRBJ1-3
CASSSLQRVRNTEAFF	TGTGCCAGCAGCTCCCTTCAGCGCGTGAGGAACACTGAAGCTTTCTTT	.	.	TRBV13	TRBJ1-1
CASSPPEDWANVLTF	TGTGCCAGCTCACCACCGGAGGACTGGGCCAACGTCCTGACTTTC	.	.	TRBV18	TRBJ2-6
CASSPMAGAINEKLFF	TGTGCCAGCTCACCTATGGCGGGGGCAATTAATGAAAAACTGTTTTTT	.	.	TRBV18	TRBJ1-4
CASSYSGGNTGELFF	TGTGCCAGCAGCTACTCCGGGGGGAACACCGGGGAGCTGTTTTTT	.	.	TRBV13	TRBJ2-2
CASSEAPWGQGEETQYF	TGTGCCAGCAGTGAAGCGCCCTGGGGACAGGGGGAGGAGACCCAGTACTTC	TRBD1	few	TRBV6-1	TRBJ2-5
CASSHTGALPQGEQFF	TGTGCCAGTAGTCACACAGGGGCCCTCCCGCAAGGGGAGCAGTTCTTC	TRBD1	.	TRBV19	TRBJ2-1
CASSGGTENTEAFF	TGTGCCAGCAGCGGGGGGACAGAGAACACTGAAGCTTTCTTT	TRBD1	.	TRBV7-9	TRBJ1-1
CASSSSQGRADYGYTF	TGTGCCAGCAGCTCCTCACAGGGAAGGGCAGACTATGGCTACACCTTC	.	.	TRBV5-4	TRBJ1-2
CASSPRSNTEAFF	TGTGCCAGCAGCCCTAGAAGCAACACTGAAGCTTTCTTT	.	.	TRBV11-2	TRBJ1-1
CASSLPDKRKETQYF	TGTGCCAGCAGCTTACCGGACAAGAGGAAAGAGACCCAGTACTTC	.	few	TRBV7-2	TRBJ2-5
CASSKVEGWGSYNEQFF	TGTGCCAGCAGCAAAGTGGAGGGGTGGGGCTCCTACAATGAGCAGTTCTTC	.	.	TRBV21-1	TRBJ2-1
CASSLLAGAQETQYF	TGTGCCAGCAGTTTGCTAGCGGGGGCCCAAGAGACCCAGTACTTC	TRBD2	many	TRBV27	TRBJ2-5
CASGGATGYGQPQHF	TGTGCCAGCGGGGGGGCCACAGGGTATGGTCAGCCCCAGCATTTT	.	.	TRBV2	TRBJ1-5
CAWSLGGGSETQYF	TGTGCCTGGAGTCTTGGGGGGGGCAGTGAGACCCAGTACTTC	.	.	TRBV30	TRBJ2-5
CASVQGRNQPQHF	TGCGCCAGTGTACAGGGCCGCAATCAGCCCCAGCATTTT	.	few	TRBV10-2	TRBJ1-5
CASSYDAYGSYGYTF	TGTGCCAGCAGTTATGATGCGTACGGGTCCTATGGCTACACCTTC	.	once	TRBV6-5	TRBJ1-2
CASSLPRGGTGELFF	TGTGCCAGCAGCCTCCCGCGGGGGGGCACCGGGGAGCTGTTTTTT	TRBD2	.	TRBV3-1/TRBV3-2	TRBJ2-2
CASSPRTGGGEQYF	TGCGCCAGCAGCCCCCGGACAGGGGGCGGTGAGCAGTACTTC	TRBD1	.	TRBV5-1	TRBJ2-7
CASRERNGGRGGYTF	TGCGCCAGCAGGGAACGGAACGGCGGCAGGGGTGGCTACACCTTC	.	.	TRBV4-1	TRBJ1-2
CASSLQGDEQFF	TGCGCCAGCAGCTTACAGGGGGATGAGCAGTTCTTC	TRBD1	.	TRBV5-1	TRBJ2-1
CASSDGVETQYF	TGTGCCAGCAGTGACGGAGTAGAGACCCAGTACTTC	.	.	TRBV2	TRBJ2-5
CASRTGQGVLKEQYF	TGTGCCAGCAGGACCGGACAGGGGGTTCTAAAGGAGCAGTACTTC	TRBD1	.	TRBV2	TRBJ2-7